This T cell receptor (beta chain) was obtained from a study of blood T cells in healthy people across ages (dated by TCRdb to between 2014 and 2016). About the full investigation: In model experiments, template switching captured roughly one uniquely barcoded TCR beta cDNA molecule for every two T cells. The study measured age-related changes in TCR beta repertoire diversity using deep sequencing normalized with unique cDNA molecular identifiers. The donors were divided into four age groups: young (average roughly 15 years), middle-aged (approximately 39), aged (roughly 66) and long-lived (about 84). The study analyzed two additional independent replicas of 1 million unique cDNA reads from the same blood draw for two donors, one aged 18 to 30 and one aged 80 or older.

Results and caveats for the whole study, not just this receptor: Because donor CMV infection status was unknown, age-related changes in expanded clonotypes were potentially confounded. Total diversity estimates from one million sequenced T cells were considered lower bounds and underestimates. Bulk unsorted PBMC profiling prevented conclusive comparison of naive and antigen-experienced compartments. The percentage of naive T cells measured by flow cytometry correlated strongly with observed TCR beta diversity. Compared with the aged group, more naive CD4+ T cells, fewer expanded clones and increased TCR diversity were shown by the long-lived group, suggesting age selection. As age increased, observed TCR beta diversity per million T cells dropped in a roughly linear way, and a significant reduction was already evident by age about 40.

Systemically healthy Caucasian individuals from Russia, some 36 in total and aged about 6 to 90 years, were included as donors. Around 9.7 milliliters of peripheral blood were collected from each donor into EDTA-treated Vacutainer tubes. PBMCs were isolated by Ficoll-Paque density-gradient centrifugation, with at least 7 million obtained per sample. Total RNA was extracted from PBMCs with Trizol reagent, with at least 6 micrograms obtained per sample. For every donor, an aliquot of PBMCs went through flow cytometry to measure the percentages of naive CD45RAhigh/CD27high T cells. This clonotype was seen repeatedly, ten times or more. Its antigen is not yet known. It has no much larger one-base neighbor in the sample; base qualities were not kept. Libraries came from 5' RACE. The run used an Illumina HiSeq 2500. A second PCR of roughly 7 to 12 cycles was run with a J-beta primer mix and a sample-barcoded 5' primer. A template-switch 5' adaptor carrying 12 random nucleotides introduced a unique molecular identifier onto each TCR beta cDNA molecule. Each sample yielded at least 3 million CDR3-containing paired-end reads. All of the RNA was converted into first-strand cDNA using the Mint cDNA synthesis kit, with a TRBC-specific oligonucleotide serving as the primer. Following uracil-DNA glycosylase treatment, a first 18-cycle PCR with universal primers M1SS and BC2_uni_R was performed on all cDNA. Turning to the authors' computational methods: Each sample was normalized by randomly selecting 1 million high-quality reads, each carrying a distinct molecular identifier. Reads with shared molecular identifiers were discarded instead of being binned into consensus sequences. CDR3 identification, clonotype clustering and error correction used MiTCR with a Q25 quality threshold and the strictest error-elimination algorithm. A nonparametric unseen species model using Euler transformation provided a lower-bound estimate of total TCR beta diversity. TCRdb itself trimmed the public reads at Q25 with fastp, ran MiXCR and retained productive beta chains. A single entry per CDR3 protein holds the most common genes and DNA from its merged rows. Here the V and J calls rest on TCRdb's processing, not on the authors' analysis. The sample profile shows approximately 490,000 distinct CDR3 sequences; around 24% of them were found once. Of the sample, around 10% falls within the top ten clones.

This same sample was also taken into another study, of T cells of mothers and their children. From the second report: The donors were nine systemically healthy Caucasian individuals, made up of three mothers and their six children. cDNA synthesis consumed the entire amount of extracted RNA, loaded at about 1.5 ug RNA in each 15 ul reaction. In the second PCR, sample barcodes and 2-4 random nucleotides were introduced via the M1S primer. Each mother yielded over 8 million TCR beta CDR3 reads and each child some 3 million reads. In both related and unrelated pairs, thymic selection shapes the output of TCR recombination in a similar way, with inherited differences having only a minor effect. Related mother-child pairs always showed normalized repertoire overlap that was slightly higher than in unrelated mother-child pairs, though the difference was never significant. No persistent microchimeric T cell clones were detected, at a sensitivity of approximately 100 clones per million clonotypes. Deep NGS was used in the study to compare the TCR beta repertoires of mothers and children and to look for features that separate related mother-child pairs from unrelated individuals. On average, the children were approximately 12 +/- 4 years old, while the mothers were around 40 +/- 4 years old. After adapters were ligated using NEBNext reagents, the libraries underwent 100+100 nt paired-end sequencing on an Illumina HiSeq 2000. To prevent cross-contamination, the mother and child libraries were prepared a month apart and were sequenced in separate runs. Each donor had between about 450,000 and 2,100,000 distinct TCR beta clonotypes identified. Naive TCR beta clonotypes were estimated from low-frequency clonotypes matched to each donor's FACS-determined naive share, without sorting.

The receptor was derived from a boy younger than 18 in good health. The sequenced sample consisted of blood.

The DNA is as follows: TGTGCCAGCAGCCCGGGATATCAAGAGACCCAGTACTTC. It translates as CASSPGYQETQYF. The rearranged chain carries TRBV7-3 and TRBJ2-5; matching of 5 bases hints at TRBD2 as the D gene. The CDR3 starts with the cysteine, ends with the phenylalanine, and has 13 residues. The CDR3 DNA has 39 bases and is translated from base 1. CDR1 and CDR2 are read off the germline V gene as SGHTA and FQGTGA. V is shortened by 5 bases, J by 2 bases, and the region joining them spans 9 bases.